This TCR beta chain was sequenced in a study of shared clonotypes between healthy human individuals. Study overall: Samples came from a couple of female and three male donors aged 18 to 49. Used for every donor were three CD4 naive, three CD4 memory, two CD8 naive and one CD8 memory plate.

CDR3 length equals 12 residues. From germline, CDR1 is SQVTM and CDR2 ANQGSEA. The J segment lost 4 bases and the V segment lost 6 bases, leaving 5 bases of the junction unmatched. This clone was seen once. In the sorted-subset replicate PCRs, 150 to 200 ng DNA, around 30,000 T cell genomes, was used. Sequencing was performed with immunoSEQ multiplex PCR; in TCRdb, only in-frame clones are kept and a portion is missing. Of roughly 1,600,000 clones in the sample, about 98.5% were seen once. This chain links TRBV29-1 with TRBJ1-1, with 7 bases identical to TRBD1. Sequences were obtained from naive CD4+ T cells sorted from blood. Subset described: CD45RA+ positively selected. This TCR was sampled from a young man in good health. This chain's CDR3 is CSVTGFVTEAFF. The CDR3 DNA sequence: TGCAGCGTGACAGGGTTCGTCACTGAAGCTTTCTTT.